Presented here are 27 T cell receptor beta chains from one specimen sequenced in a study of blood T cell repertoires in COVID-19. TCRdb's table, derived via immunoSEQ multiplex PCR, lists solely in-frame clones and lacks some. Of some 530,000 clones listed, approximately 85% are singletons. The sequenced material came from peripheral blood. The receptors shown here come from a human donor in a cohort sampled during active COVID-19.

This chain joins TRBV11-2 and TRBJ2-2; 16 nucleotides match TRBD2. The V segment lost 3 bases and the J segment 4 bases; nucleotides outside the gene matches: 5. From germline, CDR1 is SGHAT and CDR2 FQNNGV. The CDR3 length is 18 residues. The CDR3 sequence: CASSLGTSGRGSTGELFF. The CDR3 DNA reads as TGTGCCAGCAGCTTGGGGACTAGCGGGAGGGGTAGCACCGGGGAGCTGTTTTTT.

This clone appeared once. This chain links TRBV3-1 (or the pseudogene TRBV3-2) with TRBJ2-5; D might be TRBD2 (5 bases). Germline lookup yields CDR1 LGHDT and CDR2 YNNKEL (reference sequence). The CDR3 length is 15 residues. V was trimmed by 1 base and J by 0 bases, leaving 9 bases between them. The CDR3: CASSQGTGDQETQYF. Here the CDR3 DNA reads TGTGCCAGCAGCCAAGGTACCGGGGACCAAGAGACCCAGTACTTC.

The genes are TRBV3-1 (or the pseudogene TRBV3-2) and TRBJ1-2; D is unclear. This CDR3 contains 13 residues. Germline loops: CDR1 LGHDT, CDR2 YNNKEL (reference sequence). The ends were cut back, 4 bases at V and 7 bases at J, with 13 bases in the middle. The CDR3, as DNA: TGTGCCAGCAGCCGACTAGGCGCGAGTGGCTACACCTTC. The encoded protein is CASSRLGASGYTF.

This clone appeared a single time. The chain links TRBV7-2 to TRBJ2-3, with 7 bases aligning to TRBD2. Germline loops: CDR1 SGHTA, CDR2 FQGNSA. The CDR3 is 16 residues long. V was clipped by 3 bases and J by 0 bases; unmatched bases: 6. CDR3 residues: CASSFQRDLSTDTQYF. CDR3 DNA sequence: TGTGCCAGCAGCTTCCAGCGGGACCTTAGCACAGATACGCAGTATTTT.

V and J are TRBV10-1 and TRBJ2-2, with TRBD1 matching over 9 bases. The CDR3 is 18 amino acids. Per the germline V gene, CDR1 is WNHNN and CDR2 is SYGVQD (reference sequence). V dropped 4 bases and J dropped 0; count of bases not matched to a gene: 9. The CDR3 DNA sequence: TGCGCCAGCAGTGCAACAGGGGGCGCACCCCCGAACACCGGGGAGCTGTTTTTT. It specifies CASSATGGAPPNTGELFF.

This clone was recorded once. This chain connects TRBV7-9 to TRBJ1-1; no clear D. Germline CDR1 SEHNR, CDR2 FQNEAQ (reference sequence). Trimming removed 5 bases from V and 5 bases from J, with 9 bases in between. The CDR3 has 12 residues. In DNA, the CDR3 is TGTGCCAGCAGCAGCGGTAGGACTGAAGCTTTCTTT. This translates into CASSSGRTEAFF.

A single count supports this clone. The rearrangement joins TRBV7-2 to TRBJ2-5; 9 positions match TRBD2. The germline CDR1 and CDR2 sequences are SGHTA and FQGNSA. The CDR3 runs to 18 residues. The V and J ends lost 5 bases and 5 bases, in that order; junction bases with no gene match: 18. For the CDR3, the DNA is TGTGCCAGCAGCAACGAAGGAGCGGGAGGATCGAGAGGTGAGACCCAGTACTTC. Translation gives CASSNEGAGGSRGETQYF. Together with reference TRBV7-2 and TRBJ2-5, the CDR3 gives the full variable domain: GAGVSQSPSNKVTEKGKDVELRCDPISGHTALYWYRQSLGQGLEFLIYFQGNSAPDKSGLPSDRFSAERTGGSVSTLTIQRTQQEDSAVYLCASSNEGAGGSRGETQYFGPGTRLLVL.

This rearrangement joins TRBV24-1 to TRBJ2-5; 11 nucleotides line up with TRBD2. V trimming: 1 base; J trimming: 5 bases; junction bases outside the gene matches: 8. The CDR3 extends over 17 amino acids. Looked up from germline, CDR1 is KGHDR and CDR2 is SFDVKD. CDR3 nucleotides: TGTGCCACCAGTGATTTTACTAGCGGGAGAGTGAAGGAGACCCAGTACTTC. It encodes CATSDFTSGRVKETQYF.

The chain combines TRBV11-3 with TRBJ2-1; D might be TRBD2 (5 bases). CDR1 SGHNT and CDR2 YENEEA come from the germline V gene. The CDR3 extends over 15 amino acids. V dropped 5 bases and J dropped 8 bases, with 19 bases sitting between them. CDR3: CASSPGLRDGDEQFF. The CDR3 bases are TGTGCCAGCAGCCCCGGACTGCGCGATGGCGATGAGCAGTTCTTC.

This clone appeared a single time. The rearrangement joins TRBV3-1 (or the pseudogene TRBV3-2) to TRBJ1-1; D call uncertain. Trimming removed 1 base from V and 1 base from J, with 7 bases in between. The CDR3 consists of 14 residues. Germline-derived CDR1 and CDR2 are LGHDT and YNNKEL (reference sequence). The CDR3 sequence is CASSQAHSNTEAFF. The CDR3 coding sequence is TGTGCCAGCAGCCAAGCCCACTCGAACACTGAAGCTTTCTTT.

The chain recombines TRBV6-1 with TRBJ2-2; 11 nucleotides match TRBD1. This CDR3 spans 19 amino acids. Germline assignment: CDR1 MNHNS and CDR2 SASEGT. V shed 1 base and J 6 bases; nucleotides not matched to a gene: 13. The CDR3 bases are TGTGCCAGCAGTGAAGTCTCCCACGGGAGGACAGGGGGCCCCGGGGAGCTGTTTTTT. It codes for CASSEVSHGRTGGPGELFF.

The chain employs TRBV5-1 and TRBJ2-1; TRBD1 matches at 7 bases. Germline trimming cut 3 bases from V and 3 bases from J; bases unmatched to any gene: 12. Germline V gene sequence: CDR1 SGHRS, CDR2 YFSETQ. The CDR3 is 17 residues long. CDR3 residues: CASSSGRDRAHYNEQFF. Written as DNA, the CDR3 is TGCGCCAGCAGCTCTGGCCGGGACAGAGCTCACTACAATGAGCAGTTCTTC.

This clone has only one observation. V is TRBV27 and J is TRBJ2-7; TRBD2 might be the D (6 bases). The CDR3 is 15 amino acids. Trimming left V 5 bases short and J 0 bases short, with 14 bases between. Germline V gene lookup returns CDR1 MNHEY and CDR2 SMNVEV (reference sequence). The chain's CDR3 is CASSPRAGFSYEQYF. In DNA, the CDR3 is TGTGCCAGCAGTCCCCGGGCGGGGTTCTCCTACGAGCAGTACTTC.

The chain has TRBV2 and TRBJ2-2; 8 bases match TRBD2. V dropped 4 bases and J dropped 2; count of bases not matched to a gene: 3. There are 15 residues in the CDR3. Germline V lookup: CDR1 SNHLY, CDR2 FYNNEI. The CDR3 sequence: CASSGLAGNTGELFF. The CDR3 bases are TGTGCCAGCAGTGGTCTAGCGGGTAACACCGGGGAGCTGTTTTTT.

The chain combines TRBV7-9 with TRBJ2-2, with TRBD1 as a possible D gene (6 bases). Germline V lookup: CDR1 SEHNR, CDR2 FQNEAQ (reference sequence). The CDR3 sequence is 13 residues long. V dropped 6 bases and J dropped 8 bases, with 13 bases sitting between them. The CDR3 coding sequence is TGTGCCAGCAGACTGGGGGCGGCGGGGGAGCTGTTTTTT. It is translated as CASRLGAAGELFF. The entire variable domain, with the rest obtained from reference TRBV7-9 and TRBJ2-2, is as follows: DTGVSQNPRHKITKRGQNVTFRCDPISEHNRLYWYRQTLGQGPEFLTYFQNEAQLEKSRLLSDRFSAERPKGSFSTLEIQRTEQGDSAMYLCASRLGAAGELFFGEGSRLTVL.

The rearrangement joins TRBV7-3 to TRBJ1-1, with a weak D call TRBD1 (5 bases). The germline gives CDR1 SGHTA, CDR2 FQGTGA. Trimming took off 1 base at V and 7 bases at J, with 19 bases between the two ends. The CDR3 length is 16 residues. The CDR3 sequence: CASSLMGPGGNGEAFF. CDR3 nucleotide sequence: TGTGCCAGCAGCTTAATGGGTCCCGGGGGTAACGGTGAAGCTTTCTTT.

This chain joins TRBV19 and TRBJ2-7; 13 bases are a match to TRBD2. The germline gives CDR1 LNHDA, CDR2 SQIVND (reference sequence). Trimming took 3 bases from V and 2 from J; bases not matched to a gene: 4. CDR3 length equals 16 residues. CDR3 protein: CASSIGGLAGAYEQYF. For the CDR3, the DNA is TGTGCCAGTAGTATTGGCGGACTAGCGGGAGCCTACGAGCAGTACTTC.

The chain has TRBV7-3 and TRBJ2-1; 13 nucleotides agree with TRBD2. This CDR3 is built from 15 residues. After removal of 5 bases from V and 7 bases from J, the junction contained 5 bases not matched to a gene. The germline CDR1 and CDR2 sequences are SGHTA and FQGTGA. Here the CDR3 reads CASSDRTSGRNEQFF. The CDR3 nucleotides are TGTGCCAGCAGCGATCGGACTAGCGGGAGAAATGAGCAGTTCTTC.

The rearrangement links TRBV18 to TRBJ1-5, with TRBD1 matching over 7 bases. Trimming removed 4 bases from V and 2 bases from J; junction bases left unmatched: 2. This CDR3 is 14 amino acids long. CDR1 and CDR2 from the germline V gene are KGHSH and LQKENI. This CDR3 is CASSRGQGNQPQHF. The CDR3 DNA reads as TGTGCCAGCTCACGAGGACAGGGCAATCAGCCCCAGCATTTT.

The chain carries TRBV30 and TRBJ2-6; D might be TRBD1 (5 bases). The CDR3 runs to 17 residues. Trimming cost V 0 bases and J 2 bases, with 14 bases left between them. Germline-derived CDR1 and CDR2 are GTSNPN and SVGIG (reference sequence). The CDR3 protein is CAWSVWQGTPGANVLTF. As DNA, the CDR3 is TGTGCCTGGAGTGTTTGGCAGGGAACCCCTGGGGCCAACGTCCTGACTTTC.

The V gene is TRBV19, the J gene TRBJ2-3; D is possibly TRBD2 (5 bases). Germline-derived CDR1 and CDR2 are LNHDA and SQIVND (reference sequence). The CDR3 loop spans 14 amino acids. V dropped 11 bases and J dropped 1 base, with 16 bases sitting between them. The CDR3 DNA follows: TGTGCCGCAACCGAGGGCGCCCGCACAGATACGCAGTATTTT. Residues: CAATEGARTDTQYF.

The chain combines TRBV19 with TRBJ2-1; TRBD2 is a possible D gene (5 bases). V lost 2 bases and J lost 2, with 13 bases in between. Germline CDR1 reads LNHDA; CDR2 reads SQIVND (reference sequence). The CDR3 consists of 16 residues. The CDR3 sequence: CASSIKERAAYNEQFF. The DNA of the CDR3 is TGTGCCAGTAGTATAAAAGAGAGGGCCGCCTACAATGAGCAGTTCTTC.

The J gene is TRBJ2-3, the V gene TRBV30; no clear D gene. The length of the CDR3 is 15 residues. V lost 0 bases, J lost 1 base, and 11 bases lay in between. Germline lookup yields CDR1 GTSNPN and CDR2 SVGIG (reference sequence). This CDR3 reads CAWSVNGFGTDTQYF. As DNA, the CDR3 is TGTGCCTGGAGTGTAAACGGTTTTGGCACAGATACGCAGTATTTT.

This clone was seen just once. The CDR3: CASSHALAGAKNIQYF. CDR3 in DNA: TGCGCCAGCAGCCATGCCCTAGCGGGAGCCAAAAACATTCAGTACTTC. The rearrangement joins TRBV4-3 to TRBJ2-4; 8 bases line up with TRBD2. The CDR3 spans 16 residues. Germline CDR1 reads LGHNA; CDR2 reads YSLEER. V shed 3 bases, J shed 0 bases, and the junction held 4 bases outside the gene matches.

This clone has only a few counts. The rearrangement links TRBV20-1 to TRBJ1-1; the D gene is possibly TRBD1 (6 bases). This CDR3 has 14 amino acids. CDR1 and CDR2 (germline): DFQATT, SNEGSKA (reference sequence). Trimming took off 3 bases at V and 1 base at J, with 12 bases between the two ends. The CDR3 DNA sequence: TGCAGTGCTAGTTTCGGGACAAAGAACACTGAAGCTTTCTTT. Translation gives CSASFGTKNTEAFF.

This rearrangement joins TRBV5-4 to TRBJ2-3, with TRBD1 identical over 7 bases. The V gene end was trimmed by 3 bases and the J gene end by 2 bases; junction bases not matched to a gene: 12. The length of the CDR3 is 17 residues. Per germline, CDR1 SGHNT and CDR2 YYREEE (reference sequence). The CDR3 DNA follows: TGTGCCAGCAGCTCTGCACCCAGGACAGGAGTCACAGATACGCAGTATTTT. The encoded protein is CASSSAPRTGVTDTQYF.

The rearrangement uses TRBV7-2 and TRBJ2-5, with D perhaps TRBD2 (6 bases). The germline V gene encodes CDR1 SGHTA and CDR2 FQGNSA. This CDR3 is 15 amino acids long. V lost 1 base to trimming and J lost 5 bases, with 14 bases between them. CDR3 protein: CASSLGGKGSETQYF. In DNA, the CDR3 is TGTGCCAGCAGCTTAGGCGGGAAAGGTTCGGAGACCCAGTACTTC.